Reported below is one T cell receptor beta chain. Assay: immunoSEQ multiplex PCR; the TCRdb copy retains only in-frame clones and omits some. The sample shows hundreds of thousands of clones, 70% to 80% of them seen only once. The CDR3 is 11 residues long. Germline V gene data show CDR1 as SQVTM and CDR2 as ANQGSEA. The V end lost 5 bases, the J end lost 3 bases, and 5 bases lay between the germline ends. The data were taken from a study of blood T cell repertoires in COVID-19. Study-level background: The cDNA or gDNA used as material had been derived from T cells, B-cell-depleted T cells, or PBMCs.

This clonotype originated in a woman of 80 years or more with acute or convalescent COVID-19. The rearrangement uses TRBV29-1 and TRBJ2-1, with no clear D. The sample was peripheral blood. The CDR3 loop reads CSVRSYNEQFF. The CDR3 DNA sequence: TGCAGCGTTCGCAGCTACAATGAGCAGTTCTTC.